This T cell receptor beta chain was retrieved from a study of blood T cell repertoires in COVID-19. Germline trimming cut 4 bases from V and 1 base from J; bases unmatched to any gene: 1. The CDR3 has 16 residues. In germline, CDR1 is SGHTA, CDR2 FQGNSA. TCRdb keeps only in-frame clones here, not all; method: immunoSEQ multiplex PCR. The sample contains roughly 62,000 clones, 84% of which appear only once. The chain is built from TRBV7-2 and TRBJ2-2; 12 bases line up with TRBD2. The sequence came from a man aged 80 or over with COVID-19, enrolled during active disease. Sequencing input: peripheral blood. The DNA of the CDR3 is TGTGCCAGCAGCTGGACTAGCGGGGTGAACACCGGGGAGCTGTTTTTT. Residues: CASSWTSGVNTGELFF. Supplemented by reference TRBV7-2 and TRBJ2-2, the full variable domain reads GAGVSQSPSNKVTEKGKDVELRCDPISGHTALYWYRQSLGQGLEFLIYFQGNSAPDKSGLPSDRFSAERTGGSVSTLTIQRTQQEDSAVYLCASSWTSGVNTGELFFGEGSRLTVL.